The T cell receptor beta chain described here comes from a study of technical replicates of blood from four donors. Trimming shortened V by 3 bases and J by 6 bases, and 17 bases separated the two germline ends. Per germline, CDR1 SGHNT and CDR2 YENEEA. This CDR3 has 15 residues. The table lists this clone with a count of one. Assay used: immunoSEQ multiplex PCR; TCRdb lists only in-frame clones, some missing. The top ten hold around 0.21% of the sample, which has about 54,000 clones, roughly 94% seen once. Sequences were obtained from T cells isolated from PBMCs. V usage is TRBV11-3 and J usage is TRBJ1-1, with D perhaps TRBD1 (5 bases). This TCR was sampled from a human donor in good health. In DNA form, the CDR3 reads TGTGCCAGCAGCTTTCCTCGGATCGCACAGGCTGAAGCTTTCTTT. Its protein product is CASSFPRIAQAEAFF. Full variable domain (remainder filled in from reference TRBV11-3 and TRBJ1-1): EAGVVQSPRYKIIEKKQPVAFWCNPISGHNTLYWYLQNLGQGPELLIRYENEEAVDDSQLPKDRFSAERLKGVDSTLKIQPAELGDSAVYLCASSFPRIAQAEAFFGQGTRLTVV.